This T cell receptor beta chain was obtained from a study of T-cell memory formation after mild COVID-19. This clonotype has at least ten counts. Its cognate antigen is unknown. TCRdb independently ran MiXCR on the 5' RACE reads; one entry per CDR3 protein. The sample records a few hundred thousand distinct CDR3 sequences, approximately 14% being singletons. Findings and limits, study-wide: Pre-infection memory harbored some responding clones, suggesting cross-reactive memory joined. Later expanders leaned toward CD4+, whereas clones contracting from day 15 to 85 were balanced CD4/CD8. Largely, contracting CD4+ clones fell within CM and EM, and contracting CD8+ clones within EMRA.

Germline values: CDR1 DFQATT, CDR2 SNEGSKA (reference sequence). V was pared by 6 bases and J by 2 bases, with 8 bases of the junction left unmatched. The CDR3 runs 15 residues. This chain joins TRBV20-1 and TRBJ2-1; 9 nucleotides match TRBD2. Sample: PBMCs or a T cell subset sorted from them (not recorded which). The clonotype comes from a man younger than 35 who had mild COVID-19 (a few samples of this study predate the infection). Cell type and time point are not known. The CDR3 protein is CSAPPPSGAYNEQFF. CDR3 nucleotides: TGCAGTGCGCCGCCCCCTAGCGGGGCCTACAATGAGCAGTTCTTC.